Below, 32 T cell receptor beta chains from the same sample are listed, as sequenced in a study of blood T cell repertoires in COVID-19. Some clones are missing from TCRdb's copy, which holds only in-frame ones; the method was immunoSEQ multiplex PCR. The data hold approximately 61,000 clones, with about 75% observed a single time. Sequences were obtained from peripheral blood. The receptors derive from a human donor in a cohort sampled during active COVID-19.

The chain recombines TRBV10-3 with TRBJ1-2, with 8 bases aligning to TRBD1. V lost 7 bases and J lost 3; bases outside the gene matches: 7. The length of the CDR3 is 14 residues. The germline V gene encodes CDR1 ENHRY and CDR2 SYGVKD. The CDR3 is CAITRTGRDYGYTF. DNA of the CDR3: TGTGCCATCACCCGGACAGGGAGGGACTATGGCTACACCTTC.

This chain uses TRBV30 with TRBJ2-3; weak D call: TRBD2 (5 bases). Per the germline V gene, CDR1 is GTSNPN and CDR2 is SVGIG (reference sequence). Trimming removed 4 bases at V and 3 bases at J, with 14 bases between. The CDR3 spans 14 residues. CDR3 sequence reads: CAWKPGMGTDTQYF. CDR3 sequence (DNA): TGTGCCTGGAAACCGGGGATGGGGACAGATACGCAGTATTTT.

The chain has TRBV30 and TRBJ1-1; 8 nucleotides agree with TRBD1. This CDR3 region has 16 residues. Per germline, CDR1 GTSNPN and CDR2 SVGIG (reference sequence). J gave up 1 base and V 1 base, and 8 bases lay outside the gene matches. CDR3 in DNA: TGTGCCTGGAGTGAGAAGCCCGGACAGGGGAACACTGAAGCTTTCTTT. It specifies CAWSEKPGQGNTEAFF.

The chain recombines TRBV19 with TRBJ1-5; TRBD1 agrees at 7 bases. Germline V gene data show CDR1 as LNHDA and CDR2 as SQIVND (reference sequence). J gave up 1 base and V 5 bases, and 5 bases lay outside the gene matches. The length of the CDR3 is 15 residues. The CDR3 DNA sequence: TGTGCCAGTAGTCCCGGACAGGTCAGCAATCAGCCCCAGCATTTT. Amino acids: CASSPGQVSNQPQHF.

The rearrangement uses TRBV5-6 and TRBJ1-2, with a possible D match to TRBD1 (6 bases). This CDR3 spans 14 amino acids. V was trimmed by 0 bases and J by 8 bases, leaving 14 bases between them. Per germline, CDR1 SGHDT and CDR2 YYEEEE. CDR3 in amino acids: CASSLGGGASGYTF. For the CDR3, the DNA is TGTGCCAGCAGCTTGGGTGGGGGCGCGTCGGGCTACACCTTC.

The chain is built from TRBV7-4 and TRBJ1-6, with a tentative D call TRBD1 (5 bases). The CDR3 contains 14 residues. Trimming left V 8 bases short and J 6 bases short, with 14 bases between. In germline, CDR1 is SGHVT, CDR2 SQSDAQ. As DNA, the CDR3 is TGTGCCAGCCTAAGGGGCAGGGTTAATTCACCCCTCCACTTT. It specifies CASLRGRVNSPLHF.

CDR3 amino acids: CASSLIATSYEQYF. The DNA for the CDR3 is TGTGCCAGCAGTTTAATCGCGACATCCTACGAGCAGTACTTC. This chain links TRBV28 with TRBJ2-7; the D is unclear. The CDR3 totals 14 residues. Germline assignment: CDR1 MDHEN and CDR2 SYDVKM. The germline V and J ends were trimmed by 2 bases and 1 base, with 9 bases remaining between them.

The rearrangement joins TRBV5-4 to TRBJ2-1, with 8 nucleotides matching TRBD2. The CDR3 has 16 residues. Germline V CDR1 and CDR2: SGHNT, YYREEE (reference sequence). V was pared by 0 bases and J by 7 bases, with 9 bases of the junction left unmatched. The CDR3: CASSLVTGGPGNEQFF. CDR3 sequence (DNA): TGTGCCAGCAGCTTGGTTACGGGAGGGCCGGGAAATGAGCAGTTCTTC.

The chain has TRBV7-8 and TRBJ2-5; D not resolved. Trimming took off 5 bases at V and 1 base at J, with 11 bases between the two ends. CDR3 length equals 14 residues. Germline CDR1 reads SGHVS; CDR2 reads FQNEAQ. The DNA of the CDR3 is TGTGCCAGCAGCCCCACAGAAACCCAAGAGACCCAGTACTTC. Translating it yields CASSPTETQETQYF.

The chain links TRBV11-2 to TRBJ1-1, with TRBD1 identical over 7 bases. The germline V gene has CDR1 SGHAT and CDR2 FQNNGV. The trim removed 3 bases at V and 3 bases at J, leaving 7 bases unmatched. The CDR3 length is 15 residues. The CDR3 DNA reads as TGTGCCAGCAGCTTGATAAGGGGGCCGGACACTGAAGCTTTCTTT. Encoded protein: CASSLIRGPDTEAFF.

This clone turned up a few times. This chain links TRBV6-5 with TRBJ1-1, with 7 bases that match TRBD1. V gave up 7 bases and J gave up 4 bases; unmatched junction bases: 9. Germline V gives CDR1 MNHEY, CDR2 SVGAGI. The CDR3 extends over 14 amino acids. The CDR3 sequence is CASTRTGVGTEAFF. CDR3 in DNA: TGTGCCAGCACGAGAACAGGGGTGGGCACTGAAGCTTTCTTT.

The J gene is TRBJ2-7, the V gene TRBV4-1, with D perhaps matching TRBD2 (6 bases). The germline V and J ends were trimmed by 8 bases and 1 base, with 21 bases remaining between them. Germline CDR1 and CDR2: MGHRA and YSYEKL. The CDR3 covers 16 residues. In DNA form, the CDR3 reads TGCGCCAGCGCAACCTCTGAGGGAGGAGGGTCCTACGAGCAGTACTTC. Translating it yields CASATSEGGGSYEQYF.

The chain employs TRBV5-1 and TRBJ1-1, with TRBD1 as a possible D gene (6 bases). In germline, CDR1 is SGHRS, CDR2 YFSETQ. The V and J ends lost 1 base and 3 bases respectively, with 10 bases between them. The CDR3 contains 14 residues. The CDR3 spells CASSLRAGDTEAFF. The DNA for the CDR3 is TGCGCCAGCAGCTTGAGGGCAGGGGACACTGAAGCTTTCTTT.

V usage is TRBV6-5 and J usage is TRBJ2-3; D is perhaps TRBD1 (5 bases). The V and J ends lost 8 bases and 1 base respectively, with 13 bases between them. The germline V gene encodes CDR1 MNHEY and CDR2 SVGAGI. The CDR3 runs 14 residues. The CDR3 reads CASSQGFRTDTQYF. The CDR3 DNA is TGTGCCAGCTCCCAGGGATTTCGCACAGATACGCAGTATTTT.

The chain uses TRBV6-5 and TRBJ2-2; 10 nucleotides agree with TRBD2. There are 15 residues in the CDR3. Trimming at V came to 7 bases and at J to 7 bases, leaving 9 bases not matched to a gene. Per germline, CDR1 MNHEY and CDR2 SVGAGI. In nucleotides, the CDR3 is TGTGCCAGCAACCCTAGCGGGAGAAGGGGCGGGGAGCTGTTTTTT. It specifies CASNPSGRRGGELFF.

This clone was recorded a few times. The chain couples TRBV19 to TRBJ1-5; no clear D. Trimming shortened V by 5 bases and J by 8 bases, and 13 bases separated the two germline ends. The CDR3 loop spans 13 amino acids. The germline CDR1 and CDR2 sequences are LNHDA and SQIVND (reference sequence). This chain's CDR3 is CASSPEGGKPQHF. The CDR3 bases are TGTGCCAGTAGTCCCGAGGGAGGGAAGCCCCAGCATTTT.

The V gene is TRBV27, the J gene TRBJ1-5; TRBD1 aligns across 10 bases. Germline loops: CDR1 MNHEY, CDR2 SMNVEV (reference sequence). This CDR3 spans 16 amino acids. Trimming cost V 6 bases and J 2 bases; bases outside gene matches: 7. The DNA of the CDR3 is TGTGCCAGCAGAAGGACAGGGGGAATGGGCAATCAGCCCCAGCATTTT. Translating gives CASRRTGGMGNQPQHF.

The chain carries TRBV19 and TRBJ2-5, with 10 bases matching TRBD2. V gave up 5 bases and J gave up 5 bases; unmatched junction bases: 8. Germline assignment: CDR1 LNHDA and CDR2 SQIVND (reference sequence). The CDR3 spans 15 residues. The CDR3 DNA reads as TGTGCCAGTAGTCCGGGACTAGCGCCAGGGGAGACCCAGTACTTC. It specifies CASSPGLAPGETQYF. The full variable domain, with the rest looked up from reference TRBV19 and TRBJ2-5, is DGGITQSPKYLFRKEGQNVTLSCEQNLNHDAMYWYRQDPGQGLRLIYYSQIVNDFQKGDIAEGYSVSREKKESFPLTVTSAQKNPTAFYLCASSPGLAPGETQYFGPGTRLLVL.

The chain carries TRBV12-3 or TRBV12-4 and TRBJ1-2; D may be TRBD1 (6 bases). Trimming took 2 bases from V and 8 from J, leaving 9 bases between them. The CDR3 is 12 residues long. The CDR3 DNA follows: TGTGCCAGCAGTTTACGGGGGGGCGGCTACACCTTC. Amino acid sequence: CASSLRGGGYTF.

This clone has only one observation. The gene calls are TRBV2 and TRBJ2-7; D is ambiguous. V lost 5 bases to trimming and J lost 5 bases, with 7 bases between them. Per germline, CDR1 SNHLY and CDR2 FYNNEI. CDR3 length equals 11 residues. The CDR3 sequence: CASSLRDEQYF. The CDR3, as DNA: TGTGCCAGCAGTCTCCGGGACGAGCAGTACTTC. The full variable domain, with the rest looked up from reference TRBV2 and TRBJ2-7, is EPEVTQTPSHQVTQMGQEVILRCVPISNHLYFYWYRQILGQKVEFLVSFYNNEISEKSEIFDDQFSVERPDGSNFTLKIRSTKLEDSAMYFCASSLRDEQYFGPGTRLTVT.

J is TRBJ1-2 and V is TRBV12-5, with D unclear. Looked up from germline, CDR1 is LGHNT and CDR2 is FRNRAP. The CDR3 loop spans 16 amino acids. Trimming cost V 6 bases and J 0 bases, with 17 bases left between them. The DNA for the CDR3 is TGTGCTAGTGGCCTGCACCCACAGCAATCTAACTATGGCTACACCTTC. It codes for CASGLHPQQSNYGYTF.

CDR3 amino acids: CASSLGRVKETQYF. For the CDR3, the DNA is TGTGCCAGCAGCTTGGGGAGAGTGAAAGAGACCCAGTACTTC. The chain joins TRBV5-8 to TRBJ2-5; D is undetermined. The V end lost 0 bases, the J end lost 3 bases, and 9 bases lay between the germline ends. Germline V CDR1 and CDR2: SGHTS, YDEGEE. This CDR3 comprises 14 residues.

V and J are TRBV7-2 and TRBJ2-7; no definite D call. Germline V gene data show CDR1 as SGHTA and CDR2 as FQGNSA. V was shortened by 3 bases and J by 0 bases, with 12 bases between the two germline ends. The CDR3 has 15 amino acids. CDR3 coding DNA: TGTGCCAGCAGCTTTAAACAGACCTTCTCCTACGAGCAGTACTTC. It is translated as CASSFKQTFSYEQYF.

The rearrangement uses TRBV2 and TRBJ2-3, with 10 positions matching TRBD1. V gave up 3 bases and J gave up 6 bases; unmatched junction bases: 3. Germline values: CDR1 SNHLY, CDR2 FYNNEI. The CDR3 contains 14 residues. The CDR3 is CASSETGGGDTQYF. The CDR3 DNA reads as TGTGCCAGCAGTGAGACAGGGGGCGGCGATACGCAGTATTTT.

The chain has TRBV19 and TRBJ2-1; the D gene is possibly TRBD2 (5 bases). Per germline, CDR1 LNHDA and CDR2 SQIVND (reference sequence). V was pared by 0 bases and J by 0 bases, with 12 bases between. This CDR3 has 17 amino acids. Here the CDR3 DNA reads TGTGCCAGTAGTATAGATGGGCCTAGCTCCTCCTACAATGAGCAGTTCTTC. It translates to CASSIDGPSSSYNEQFF.

The chain is built from TRBV2 and TRBJ2-1; D is perhaps TRBD2 (5 bases). The V end lost 6 bases, the J end lost 0 bases, and 12 bases lay between the germline ends. The CDR3 consists of 15 residues. The V gene's germline CDR1 is SNHLY and CDR2 FYNNEI. Written as DNA, the CDR3 is TGTGCCAGCAGCGCTGAGCGGAGCTCCTACAATGAGCAGTTCTTC. Translated, it gives CASSAERSSYNEQFF.

V usage is TRBV5-1 and J usage is TRBJ1-3; a possible D gene is TRBD1 (6 bases). The germline V gene has CDR1 SGHRS and CDR2 YFSETQ. V was cut by 0 bases and J by 4 bases, with 17 bases left in between. The CDR3 totals 17 residues. The CDR3 spells CASSLGSGANVGNTIYF. In DNA form, the CDR3 reads TGCGCCAGCAGCTTGGGTTCAGGGGCGAACGTGGGAAACACCATATATTTT.

This chain links TRBV5-4 with TRBJ1-6, with 10 bases that match TRBD1. The CDR3 length is 15 residues. After removal of 4 bases from V and 3 bases from J, the junction contained 1 base not matched to a gene. Germline CDR1 SGHNT, CDR2 YYREEE (reference sequence). The DNA for the CDR3 is TGTGCCAGCAGCCGGGACAGGGGCTATAATTCACCCCTCCACTTT. It is translated as CASSRDRGYNSPLHF.

This clone was seen a handful of times. The chain carries TRBV11-2 and TRBJ1-2, with 8 bases aligning to TRBD1. V shed 1 base and J 6 bases; nucleotides not matched to a gene: 4. CDR3 length equals 14 residues. The germline V gene has CDR1 SGHAT and CDR2 FQNNGV. The DNA for the CDR3 is TGTGCCAGCAGCTTAGTGACAGGGGCTAATGGCTACACCTTC. Translation gives CASSLVTGANGYTF. The whole variable domain, filled in from reference TRBV11-2 and TRBJ1-2, reads EAGVAQSPRYKIIEKRQSVAFWCNPISGHATLYWYQQILGQGPKLLIQFQNNGVVDDSQLPKDRFSAERLKGVDSTLKIQPAKLEDSAVYLCASSLVTGANGYTFGSGTRLTVV.

The chain couples TRBV4-2 to TRBJ2-2; tentative D call: TRBD2 (6 bases). CDR1 LGHNA and CDR2 YNFKEQ come from the germline V gene. V was trimmed by 0 bases and J by 5 bases, leaving 13 bases between them. This CDR3 has 16 residues. CDR3 nucleotide sequence: TGTGCCAGCAGCCAAGAAGCGGCGGGATGGACCGGGGAGCTGTTTTTT. Amino acid sequence: CASSQEAAGWTGELFF.

CDR3 sequence (DNA): TGTGCCAGCAGCTCCTTAGCGGACGGGGAGACCCAGTACTTC. Its protein is CASSSLADGETQYF. The chain recombines TRBV7-2 with TRBJ2-5; D perhaps matches TRBD2 (6 bases). Trimming took off 4 bases at V and 5 bases at J, with 14 bases between the two ends. Germline V gene data show CDR1 as SGHTA and CDR2 as FQGNSA. This CDR3 comprises 14 residues.

This clone was seen a few times. The chain employs TRBV28 and TRBJ1-5; D may be TRBD1 (6 bases). V was cut by 2 bases and J by 3 bases, with 11 bases left in between. The V gene's germline CDR1 is MDHEN and CDR2 SYDVKM. The CDR3 covers 15 residues. Written as DNA, the CDR3 is TGTGCCAGCAGTTTAGATGGACAGATCAATCAGCCCCAGCATTTT. Translation gives CASSLDGQINQPQHF.